The 16 T cell receptor beta chains presented below share a single source sample, sequenced in a study of cytomegalovirus exposure and HLA in healthy donors. Both 60 Vbeta primers and 13 Jbeta primers went into the PCR. The method was immunoSEQ multiplex PCR; TCRdb's version includes in-frame clones alone and lacks a portion of them. The table includes 100,000 or so clones, less than 65% detected once. The sample consisted of PBMCs. The source is a woman aged 25 to 45 in good health and CMV-seropositive.

This clone appeared a few times. This chain uses TRBV4-1 with TRBJ2-1; TRBD1 aligns across 9 bases. Trimming at V came to 4 bases and at J to 4 bases, leaving 2 bases not matched to a gene. Germline V gives CDR1 MGHRA, CDR2 YSYEKL. CDR3 length: 14 residues. The CDR3 is CASSLGQGYNEQFF. As DNA, the CDR3 is TGCGCCAGCAGCCTCGGACAGGGGTACAATGAGCAGTTCTTC.

With respect to this clone: Other DNA sequences in the same sample also yield this CDR3. V usage is TRBV5-1 and J usage is TRBJ1-1; possible D gene TRBD1, 6 bases. Germline V gene data show CDR1 as SGHRS and CDR2 as YFSETQ. The CDR3 spans 14 residues. Trimming stripped 3 bases from V and 1 base from J, with 10 bases between. This CDR3 is CASSSGQKNTEAFF. The DNA for the CDR3 is TGCGCCAGCAGCTCCGGACAGAAGAACACTGAAGCTTTCTTT.

Only a few counts were recorded for this clone. This sequence joins TRBV7-8 and TRBJ2-6; D not certain. CDR1 SGHVS and CDR2 FQNEAQ come from the germline V gene. This CDR3 is built from 16 residues. V was trimmed by 2 bases and J by 0 bases, leaving 8 bases between them. As DNA, the CDR3 is TGTGCCAGCAGCTTACAAGCGTTCTCTGGGGCCAACGTCCTGACTTTC. This sequence encodes CASSLQAFSGANVLTF.

This sequence joins TRBV7-2 and TRBJ2-5; D unresolved. The CDR3 runs to 14 residues. V was clipped by 1 base and J by 5 bases, with 11 bases between them. The germline CDR1 and CDR2 sequences are SGHTA and FQGNSA. The CDR3 spells CASSLVAVRETQYF. DNA of the CDR3: TGTGCCAGCAGCTTAGTTGCGGTCCGGGAGACCCAGTACTTC.

This chain links TRBV7-2 with TRBJ2-2; TRBD1 matches 7 bases. The CDR3 extends over 15 amino acids. V shed 5 bases, J shed 4 bases, and the junction held 7 bases outside the gene matches. From germline, CDR1 is SGHTA and CDR2 FQGNSA. The CDR3 DNA reads as TGTGCCAGCAGCCCCGGGACAGTTGTCACCGGGGAGCTGTTTTTT. It specifies CASSPGTVVTGELFF.

V and J are TRBV9 and TRBJ2-1, with TRBD1 identical over 7 bases. V lost 6 bases, J lost 1 base, and 7 bases stayed unmatched. CDR1 and CDR2 from the germline V gene are SGDLS and YYNGEE. The CDR3 totals 15 residues. In DNA, the CDR3 is TGTGCCAGCACCAGACAGGGAAGTTCCTACAATGAGCAGTTCTTC. The encoded protein is CASTRQGSSYNEQFF.

This chain uses TRBV5-5 with TRBJ2-7; perhaps TRBD2 as D (6 bases). Germline values: CDR1 SGHKS, CDR2 YYEKEE (reference sequence). This CDR3 contains 15 residues. The V gene lost 3 bases and the J gene lost 2 bases, with 15 bases spanning the gap. The DNA of the CDR3 is TGTGCCAGCAGCTGGGGACTTTCCACTACCTACGAGCAGTACTTC. Encoded protein: CASSWGLSTTYEQYF.

This clone occurred many times. V is TRBV4-1 and J is TRBJ2-3, with 12 positions matching TRBD2. Germline CDR1 reads MGHRA; CDR2 reads YSYEKL. With V trimmed by 1 base and J by 11 bases, 13 bases remained unmatched. This CDR3 region has 17 residues. Here the CDR3 DNA reads TGCGCCAGCAGCCAAGGCACTAGCGGGGGGAGCAGGCGGGGGCAGTATTTT. Translated, it gives CASSQGTSGGSRRGQYF.

The count of this clone is one. The V call is TRBV9, the J call TRBJ1-6; D is ambiguous. Germline CDR1 is SGDLS and CDR2 is YYNGEE. V dropped 4 bases and J dropped 10 bases, with 12 bases sitting between them. This CDR3 is 13 amino acids long. CDR3 nucleotides: TGTGCCAGCAGCTTCCGGAGGGAGTCACCCCTCCACTTT. Protein product: CASSFRRESPLHF.

This clone ranks as medium-sized (0.01 to 0.1%). V gene TRBV28 combines with J gene TRBJ1-2; 7 nucleotides match TRBD1. Germline V gene lookup returns CDR1 MDHEN and CDR2 SYDVKM. This CDR3 has 14 amino acids. Trimming removed 1 base from V and 4 bases from J; junction bases left unmatched: 3. CDR3 bases: TGTGCCAGCAGTTTATTGGGGACAGTCTATGGCTACACCTTC. This translates into CASSLLGTVYGYTF.

V and J are TRBV7-2 and TRBJ2-1; 8 bases line up with TRBD2. The CDR3 contains 15 residues. The V segment lost 1 base and the J segment 9 bases; nucleotides outside the gene matches: 8. Germline CDR1 SGHTA, CDR2 FQGNSA. The CDR3 protein is CASSLERLAQGEQFF. CDR3 DNA: TGTGCCAGCAGCTTAGAGAGACTAGCGCAGGGTGAGCAGTTCTTC.

This clone was detected a few times. One junction end does not reproduce the germline sequence, and a read error may be involved. The rearrangement links TRBV4-3 to TRBJ1-2, with D tentatively TRBD1 (5 bases). CDR1 and CDR2 from the germline V gene are LGHNA and YSLEER. The CDR3 length is 14 residues. As DNA, the CDR3 is TGCGCCAGCAGCCAAGAGGAATCTCGGAGGGGCTACCCCTTC. It is translated as CASSQEESRRGYPF.

This clone was seen a handful of times. The rearrangement joins TRBV6-6 to TRBJ2-7; D is uncertain. CDR3 size: 12 residues. Germline V gene data show CDR1 as MNHNY and CDR2 as SVGAGI (reference sequence). Trimming pared 10 bases from V and 4 bases from J, leaving 14 bases between. This CDR3 is CAIKKTEYEQYF. CDR3 in DNA: TGTGCCATCAAGAAAACAGAATACGAGCAGTACTTC.

The genes are TRBV30 and TRBJ1-6; no reliable D call. The ends were cut back, 0 bases at V and 10 bases at J, with 13 bases in the middle. The CDR3 runs 14 residues. Germline CDR1 reads GTSNPN; CDR2 reads SVGIG (reference sequence). The CDR3 region is CAWSVWQVISPLHF. The CDR3 DNA reads as TGTGCCTGGAGTGTATGGCAGGTTATCTCACCCCTCCACTTT.

V and J are TRBV30 and TRBJ1-5; no clear D. Looked up from germline, CDR1 is GTSNPN and CDR2 is SVGIG (reference sequence). The CDR3 totals 13 residues. Trimming left V 1 base short and J 7 bases short, with 11 bases between. The CDR3 sequence is CAWSGLTKQPQHF. Here the CDR3 DNA reads TGTGCCTGGAGTGGCCTGACTAAGCAGCCCCAGCATTTT.

The V call is TRBV4-3, the J call TRBJ2-3; 7 bases agree with TRBD1. There are 16 residues in the CDR3. Per germline, CDR1 LGHNA and CDR2 YSLEER. The junction had 6 bases not matched to a gene; V was cut back by 0 bases and J by 3 bases. The CDR3 loop is CASSQDGGQITDTQYF. CDR3 DNA: TGCGCCAGCAGCCAAGATGGGGGACAGATAACAGATACGCAGTATTTT.